The next 6 T cell receptor beta chains were all read from a single sample in a study of CD8 T cells in Susac syndrome. With random hexamers, reverse transcription was performed on about 0.5 to 1 ug of RNA. In TCRdb, the immunoSEQ multiplex PCR reads were re-called with MiXCR into one record per CDR3 protein. In the table there are roughly 120,000 distinct CDR3 sequences, 90% to 95% of which are singletons. The sequencing sample was made of CD4+ T cells from PBMCs. The receptors originated from a human donor in good health.

The chain employs TRBV19 and TRBJ1-4, with a possible D match to TRBD1 (6 bases). V was shortened by 5 bases and J by 0 bases, with 10 bases between the two germline ends. Per the germline V gene, CDR1 is LNHDA and CDR2 is SQIVND (reference sequence). The CDR3 is made up of 15 amino acids. In nucleotides, the CDR3 is TGTGCCAGTAGTCGTCGGACAGCAACTAATGAAAAACTGTTTTTT. Translating gives CASSRRTATNEKLFF.

The chain combines TRBV2 with TRBJ1-1; D gene ambiguous. This CDR3 has 13 residues. Germline values: CDR1 SNHLY, CDR2 FYNNEI. Trimming cost V 2 bases and J 6 bases, with 10 bases left between them. The CDR3 region has the DNA TGTGCCAGCAGTGAATTGACTTGGCCTGAAGCTTTCTTT. Residues: CASSELTWPEAFF.

The chain couples TRBV3-1 to TRBJ1-2; D gene uncertain. Germline CDR1 is LGHDT and CDR2 is YNNKEL (reference sequence). Trimming took 3 bases from V and 5 from J, leaving 10 bases between them. This CDR3 region has 13 residues. CDR3 DNA sequence: TGTGCCAGCAGCCAGAGCCGGCTGTATGGCTACACCTTC. It codes for CASSQSRLYGYTF.

This chain links TRBV29-1 with TRBJ1-2; a possible D gene is TRBD1 (6 bases). Germline V gene data show CDR1 as SQVTM and CDR2 as ANQGSEA. The CDR3 is 11 amino acids. The CDR3 nucleotides are TGCAGTGGGGGCGAGGACTATGGCTACACCTTC. As protein: CSGGEDYGYTF.

The chain recombines TRBV19 with TRBJ2-4; D is ambiguous. This CDR3 comprises 15 residues. Germline lookup yields CDR1 LNHDA and CDR2 SQIVND (reference sequence). The V gene lost 5 bases and the J gene lost 0 bases, with 11 bases spanning the gap. CDR3 sequence: CASSYELLAKNIQYF. CDR3 bases: TGTGCCAGTAGTTACGAGCTATTAGCCAAAAACATTCAGTACTTC.

J is TRBJ2-7 and V is TRBV7-2; D possibly matches TRBD1 or TRBD2 (6 bases each). The CDR3 runs 13 residues. V lost 5 bases and J 6 bases, leaving 14 bases between the germline ends. The germline V gene encodes CDR1 SGHTA and CDR2 FQGNSA. The CDR3 DNA sequence: TGTGCCAGCAGCCCCCGACAGGAGGGCGAGCAGTACTTC. It yields the protein CASSPRQEGEQYF.